Only a few counts were recorded for the clone carrying this TCR beta chain. The junction had 10 bases not matched to a gene; V was cut back by 5 bases and J by 5 bases. The CDR3 is 16 residues long. From germline, CDR1 is MNHEY and CDR2 SMNVEV (reference sequence). This entry comes from a study of blood T cell repertoires in COVID-19. Across the whole study: Specimens from acute and convalescent COVID-19 originated in the United States, Italy and Spain. PBMCs, B-cell-depleted T cells, or T cells were the source of the cDNA or gDNA that made up the material.

Authors' data handling: Reference gene primer amplification in the assay estimated nucleated cell counts. Here immunoSEQ multiplex PCR was the method, and the copy in TCRdb shows in-frame clones only, minus some. V and J calls and clone size come straight from that table; D and trimming were deduced from the DNA. The sample yields 200,000 to 250,000 clones, 86% seen once. This receptor was obtained from an elderly man with acute or convalescent COVID-19. The rearrangement uses TRBV27 and TRBJ1-5; 9 bases align to TRBD1. Input material: peripheral blood. CDR3 loop: CASSPAGQGSYQPQHF. CDR3 coding DNA: TGTGCCAGCAGTCCCGCAGGACAGGGGTCGTATCAGCCCCAGCATTTT.